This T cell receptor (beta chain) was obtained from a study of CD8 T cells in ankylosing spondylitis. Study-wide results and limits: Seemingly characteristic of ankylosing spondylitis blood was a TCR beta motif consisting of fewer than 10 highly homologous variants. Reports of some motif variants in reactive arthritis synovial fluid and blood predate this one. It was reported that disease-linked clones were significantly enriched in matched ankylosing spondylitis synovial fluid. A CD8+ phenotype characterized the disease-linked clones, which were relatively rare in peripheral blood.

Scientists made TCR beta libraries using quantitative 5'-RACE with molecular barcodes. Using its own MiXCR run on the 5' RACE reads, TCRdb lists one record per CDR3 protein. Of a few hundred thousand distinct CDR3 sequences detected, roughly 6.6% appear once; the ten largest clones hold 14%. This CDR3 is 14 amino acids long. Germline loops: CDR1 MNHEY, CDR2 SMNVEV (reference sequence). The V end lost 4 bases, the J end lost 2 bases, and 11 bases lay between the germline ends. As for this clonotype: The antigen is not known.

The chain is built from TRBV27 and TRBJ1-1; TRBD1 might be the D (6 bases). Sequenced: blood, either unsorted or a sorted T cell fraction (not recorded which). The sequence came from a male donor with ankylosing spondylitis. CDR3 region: CASSSTGVNTEAFF. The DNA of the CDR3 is TGTGCCAGCAGTTCGACAGGCGTTAACACTGAAGCTTTCTTT.